These 28 T cell receptor beta chains share one sample of origin, sequenced in a study of T cell clonality in common variable immunodeficiency. Assay: immunoSEQ multiplex PCR; the TCRdb copy retains only in-frame clones and omits some. Found here are roughly 50,000 clones, no singletons; the ten largest cover roughly 3.5%. Sequencing used peripheral blood mononuclear cells. These receptors all stem from a person between 18 and 75 years old in good health.

This clone showed up many times. CDR3 DNA (partial): TGTGCCAGCAGCACCGGGACTAGCTTCCCAGATACG. It translates to CASSTGTSFPDT. The whole CDR3 sequence is CASSTGTSFPDTQYF. This rearrangement joins TRBV2 to TRBJ2-3; TRBD2 aligns across 9 bases. The read ends 3 residues before the CDR3 terminus; that terminus is restored from the germline J gene. Germline V CDR1 and CDR2: SNHLY, FYNNEI. This CDR3 spans 15 amino acids. V was clipped by 6 bases and J by 4 bases; unmatched bases: 8.

This clone has ten or more counts. The CDR3 is cut off 3 residues early in the read; its end comes from the germline J gene. This chain links TRBV19 with TRBJ1-4; 10 bases are shared with TRBD1. Germline CDR1 and CDR2: LNHDA and SQIVND (reference sequence). After removal of 7 bases from V and 6 bases from J, the junction contained 5 bases not matched to a gene. The CDR3 totals 14 residues. Partial CDR3 DNA: TGTGCCAGTACCCTGACAGGGGGCTATGAAAAA. Translation: CASTLTGGYEK. The CDR3 reads in full as CASTLTGGYEKLFF.

At least ten counts were recorded for this clone. CDR3 loop: CSASLAGVADTQYF. The DNA read from the CDR3 is TGCAGTGCTAGTCTTGCGGGAGTGGCAGATACG. The V call is TRBV20-1, the J call TRBJ2-3, with TRBD2 identical over 7 bases. The CDR3 goes on 3 residues after the read ends, and that part is filled in from the germline J gene. Germline V lookup: CDR1 DFQATT, CDR2 SNEGSKA (reference sequence). The CDR3 sequence is 14 residues long. V dropped 3 bases and J dropped 4; count of bases not matched to a gene: 7.

This clone was seen repeatedly, ten times or more. The CDR3 end lies 3 residues beyond the end of the read and is filled in from the germline J gene. This sequence joins TRBV20-1 and TRBJ2-3; 14 positions match TRBD2. In germline, CDR1 is DFQATT, CDR2 SNEGSKA (reference sequence). The CDR3 covers 15 residues. The trim removed 3 bases at V and 5 bases at J, leaving 4 bases unmatched. CDR3 sequence: CSARGLAGDVDTQYF. The DNA read from the CDR3 is TGCAGTGCTAGGGGACTAGCGGGAGACGTAGATACG.

In its sample, this clone was seen many times. The read is 3 residues too short to cover the CDR3 end, so that end is filled in from the germline J gene. The gene calls are TRBV28 and TRBJ2-7; 9 bases match TRBD1. V gave up 4 bases and J gave up 1 base; unmatched junction bases: 8. CDR1 and CDR2 (germline): MDHEN, SYDVKM. There are 16 residues in the CDR3. The sequenced part of the CDR3 DNA is TGTGCCAGCAGTTCTCCGTGGACAGGGGTTTCCTACGAG. Translating it yields CASSSPWTGVSYE. The complete CDR3 reads CASSSPWTGVSYEQYF. Drawing the rest from reference TRBV28 and TRBJ2-7, the complete variable domain is DVKVTQSSRYLVKRTGEKVFLECVQDMDHENMFWYRQDPGLGLRLIYFSYDVKMKEKGDIPEGYSVSREKKERFSLILESASTNQTSMYLCASSSPWTGVSYEQYFGPGTRLTVT.

The table lists this clone with many counts. The CDR3 end falls 3 residues outside the read, so it is completed with the germline J gene. The rearrangement links TRBV20-1 to TRBJ2-2, with D uncertain. CDR3 size: 15 residues. The germline CDR1 and CDR2 sequences are DFQATT and SNEGSKA (reference sequence). Incomplete CDR3 DNA: TGCAGTGCTAGAACGGTCCCGACTTATAATTCACCG. As protein: CSARTVPTYNSP. The complete CDR3 protein is CSARTVPTYNSPLFF.

This clone was detected ten times or more. The DNA read from the CDR3 is TGCGCCAGCAGCTTTGGACAGGGCAGTGAG. It translates to CASSFGQGSE. The entire CDR3 protein reads CASSFGQGSEQFF. V usage is TRBV5-1 and J usage is TRBJ2-1; 8 nucleotides line up with TRBD1. The read gets to within 3 residues of the CDR3 end, and the germline J gene fills in the rest. Germline V gives CDR1 SGHRS, CDR2 YFSETQ. After removal of 2 bases from V and 9 bases from J, the junction contained 4 bases not matched to a gene. This CDR3 comprises 13 residues.

In this sample, this clone turned up a few times. Read sequence stops 3 residues before the CDR3 end, and the germline J gene provides the missing end. This sequence joins TRBV7-6 and TRBJ1-2, with D hard to call. CDR3 length: 13 amino acids. Germline V gene lookup returns CDR1 SGHVS and CDR2 FNYEAQ. CDR3 DNA, as far as it was read: TGTGCCAGCAGCTTAGGGAGAGGGTACGAC. This sequence encodes CASSLGRGYD. The full CDR3 protein reads CASSLGRGYDYTF.

As to this clone: Read data end 3 residues before the CDR3 end; the end is taken from the germline J gene. The chain carries TRBV30 and TRBJ2-3; 7 nucleotides line up with TRBD1. Germline CDR1 and CDR2: GTSNPN and SVGIG (reference sequence). The CDR3 is made up of 13 amino acids. The CDR3 protein is CAQGNRGVETQYF. CDR3 DNA, as far as it was read: TGTGCCCAAGGAAACAGGGGAGTGGAGACG.

Comment on this clone: The read ends 3 residues shy of where the CDR3 ends; the end is completed using the germline J gene. V and J are TRBV5-1 and TRBJ1-3; TRBD1 might be the D (5 bases). The CDR3 consists of 16 residues. V was trimmed by 4 bases and J by 0 bases, leaving 14 bases between them. Germline V gives CDR1 SGHRS, CDR2 YFSETQ. The part of the CDR3 DNA that was read is TGCGCCAGCAGCACTGGGGACTCGAGCTCTGGAAACACC. Translation: CASSTGDSSSGNT. The whole CDR3 region reads CASSTGDSSSGNTIYF.

Remarks on this clone: The CDR3 end falls 3 residues outside the read, so it is completed with the germline J gene. The V gene is TRBV2, the J gene TRBJ1-4; weak D call: TRBD1 (5 bases). CDR3 length: 15 amino acids. The V gene's germline CDR1 is SNHLY and CDR2 FYNNEI. The CDR3 loop is CASSEEASGANVLFF. The sequenced part of the CDR3 DNA is TGTGCCAGCAGTGAAGAGGCCTCTGGGGCCAACGTA.

This clone was detected many times. The read terminates 3 residues before the CDR3 end, so the remaining end is supplied by the germline J gene. This rearrangement joins TRBV5-4 to TRBJ1-3, with D possibly TRBD1 on 6 matching bases. CDR1 is SGHNT and CDR2 is YYREEE in the germline V gene (reference sequence). V was cut by 2 bases and J by 0 bases, with 9 bases left in between. There are 15 residues in the CDR3. The DNA read from the CDR3 is TGTGCCAGCAGCTTACAGGGTGGCTCTGGAAACACC. As protein: CASSLQGGSGNT. The whole CDR3 is CASSLQGGSGNTIYF. Full variable domain (remainder filled in from reference TRBV5-4 and TRBJ1-3): ETGVTQSPTHLIKTRGQQVTLRCSSQSGHNTVSWYQQALGQGPQFIFQYYREEENGRGNFPPRFSGLQFPNYSSELNVNALELDDSALYLCASSLQGGSGNTIYFGEGSWLTVV.

In its sample, this clone was seen many times. The read ends 3 residues before the CDR3 terminus; that terminus is restored from the germline J gene. V is TRBV7-9 and J is TRBJ2-3; D ambiguous. Per the germline V gene, CDR1 is SEHNR and CDR2 is FQNEAQ (reference sequence). This CDR3 contains 12 residues. Partial CDR3 DNA: TGTGCCAGCAGCTTAGCAGTTGGCACG. Protein product: CASSLAVGT. The full CDR3 protein reads CASSLAVGTQYF.

This clone came up many times. CDR3 protein: CASSLAVQETQYF. The DNA read from the CDR3 is TGCGCCAGCTCCCTAGCGGTCCAAGAGACC. The chain recombines TRBV5-1 with TRBJ2-5; 7 bases are shared with TRBD2. The observed sequence ends 3 residues before the CDR3 terminus, with the missing tail filled in from the germline J gene. Germline CDR1 SGHRS, CDR2 YFSETQ. The CDR3 runs to 13 residues. The J segment lost 1 base and the V segment lost 7 bases, leaving 4 bases of the junction unmatched.

This clone was recorded many times. The read falls 3 residues short of the CDR3 end, and the missing part is taken from the germline J gene. This rearrangement joins TRBV7-2 to TRBJ2-7; 10 nucleotides align to TRBD2. CDR1 and CDR2 from the germline V gene are SGHTA and FQGNSA. Germline trimming cut 1 base from V and 2 bases from J; bases unmatched to any gene: 2. The CDR3 runs to 15 residues. The CDR3 reads CASSLGLAGTYEQYF. The covered CDR3 bases are TGTGCCAGCAGCTTAGGACTAGCGGGTACCTACGAG.

At least ten counts were recorded for this clone. From the germline J gene comes the end of the CDR3, since the read stops 3 residues before it. Other DNA sequences in the same sample also yield this CDR3. The V and J genes are TRBV12-5 and TRBJ1-3, with a possible D match to TRBD1 (6 bases). This CDR3 has 16 residues. V lost 4 bases and J lost 1, with 14 bases in between. The germline gives CDR1 LGHNT, CDR2 FRNRAP. The CDR3 region is CASGSILDRSGNTIYF. The CDR3 DNA, read in part, is TGTGCTAGTGGTTCTATCCTGGACAGATCTGGAAACACC.

This clone has just a few counts. The CDR3 extends 3 residues past the end of the read, so its final part is completed from the germline J gene. The V gene is TRBV2, the J gene TRBJ1-2, with 8 nucleotides matching TRBD1. Germline V gene sequence: CDR1 SNHLY, CDR2 FYNNEI. The CDR3 spans 14 residues. The CDR3 bases that were read are TGTGCCAGCACTTCCGACAGGGGTTCTCAGGGC. Translation: CASTSDRGSQG. The whole CDR3 sequence is CASTSDRGSQGYTF.

This clone was seen repeatedly, ten times or more. The CDR3 is cut off 3 residues early in the read; its end comes from the germline J gene. The V call is TRBV20-1, the J call TRBJ1-2, with D unclear. From germline, CDR1 is DFQATT and CDR2 SNEGSKA (reference sequence). The V and J ends lost 0 bases and 4 bases respectively, with 6 bases between them. This CDR3 spans 12 amino acids. The CDR3 DNA, read in part, is TGCAGTGCTAGAGACAGGATCTATGGC. It is translated as CSARDRIYG. The whole CDR3 sequence is CSARDRIYGYTF.

This clone was picked up many times. Read coverage stops 3 residues before the CDR3 terminus; the germline J gene supplies the remainder. The chain has TRBV29-1 and TRBJ1-1, with D possibly TRBD1 on 5 matching bases. Germline V gene data show CDR1 as SQVTM and CDR2 as ANQGSEA. The CDR3 consists of 15 residues. V was trimmed by 4 bases and J by 3 bases, leaving 18 bases between them. CDR3 bases read: TGCAGCGTTGTGGGTTTCTGGTCGGGGGACACTGAA. This codes for CSVVGFWSGDTE. The entire CDR3 protein reads CSVVGFWSGDTEAFF.

This clone was observed many times. The read terminates 3 residues ahead of where the CDR3 ends, so the germline J gene completes it. V is TRBV19 and J is TRBJ1-5, with 8 positions matching TRBD1. Germline V gives CDR1 LNHDA, CDR2 SQIVND (reference sequence). The CDR3 consists of 14 residues. The trim removed 3 bases at V and 5 bases at J, leaving 3 bases unmatched. The sequenced CDR3 bases are TGTGCCAGTAGTATGGACAGGGAATATCAGCCC. Translation: CASSMDREYQP. The whole CDR3 sequence reads CASSMDREYQPQHF.

This clone showed up many times. The missing CDR3 end, 3 residues past where the read stops, is filled in from the germline J gene. The chain recombines TRBV7-8 with TRBJ2-7; D is undetermined. Germline CDR1 is SGHVS and CDR2 is FQNEAQ. V lost 2 bases to trimming and J lost 2 bases, with 13 bases between them. The CDR3 covers 15 residues. The CDR3 here is CASSLIEGRTYEQYF. The DNA read from the CDR3 is TGTGCCAGCAGCTTAATTGAAGGCAGAACCTACGAG.

This clone came up many times. The read gets to within 3 residues of the CDR3 end, and the germline J gene fills in the rest. The chain has TRBV19 and TRBJ2-7; 13 bases align to TRBD2. This CDR3 has 16 residues. CDR1 is LNHDA and CDR2 is SQIVND in the germline V gene (reference sequence). The V gene end was trimmed by 6 bases and the J gene end by 0 bases; junction bases not matched to a gene: 5. CDR3 in amino acids: CASSRGTSGISYEQYF. CDR3 DNA, as far as it was read: TGTGCCAGTAGCAGAGGGACTAGCGGGATCTCCTACGAG.

This clone came up many times. The read stops 3 residues short of the end of the CDR3; the missing end is completed from the germline J gene. The chain couples TRBV5-5 to TRBJ2-1; TRBD2 matches at 10 bases. Germline CDR1 is SGHKS and CDR2 is YYEKEE (reference sequence). V was clipped by 2 bases and J by 6 bases; unmatched bases: 2. This CDR3 comprises 14 residues. CDR3 DNA (partial): TGTGCCAGCAGCTTAGGGACTAGCGCCAATGAG. Protein: CASSLGTSANE. The whole CDR3 protein is CASSLGTSANEQFF.

Ten or more counts support this clone. The read ends 3 residues shy of where the CDR3 ends; the end is completed using the germline J gene. This chain links TRBV5-1 with TRBJ1-2; 9 bases fit TRBD1. CDR3 length equals 14 residues. In germline, CDR1 is SGHRS, CDR2 YFSETQ. V trimming: 3 bases; J trimming: 6 bases; junction bases outside the gene matches: 6. The covered CDR3 bases are TGCGCCAGCAGCTCCGACAGGGGGGCCCATGGC. Translated: CASSSDRGAHG. The whole CDR3 is CASSSDRGAHGYTF.

This clone was observed a handful of times. Read data end 3 residues before the CDR3 end; the end is taken from the germline J gene. The chain employs TRBV5-1 and TRBJ2-1; 14 bases fit TRBD2. The CDR3 has 15 residues. The germline V gene encodes CDR1 SGHRS and CDR2 YFSETQ. With 0 bases clipped from V and 9 bases from J, the junction kept 2 bases outside the gene matches. The CDR3 sequence is CASSLGLAGGAEQFF. CDR3 DNA, as far as it was read: TGCGCCAGCAGCTTGGGACTAGCGGGAGGGGCTGAG.

This clone was observed many times. The CDR3 end lies 3 residues beyond the end of the read and is filled in from the germline J gene. The gene calls are TRBV20-1 and TRBJ2-7; a weak D match, TRBD1 (6 bases). Germline CDR1 and CDR2: DFQATT and SNEGSKA (reference sequence). Trimming removed 3 bases from V and 3 bases from J, with 9 bases in between. The CDR3 is 12 amino acids. The covered CDR3 bases are TGCAGTGCTAGTTTACAGGGCTACGAG. The encoded protein is CSASLQGYE. The whole CDR3 sequence reads CSASLQGYEQYF.

Of note for this clone: With the read ending 3 residues before the CDR3 end, the germline J gene is used to fill in that end. This chain connects TRBV18 to TRBJ2-1; TRBD2 matches 9 bases. This CDR3 region has 16 residues. Germline CDR1 reads KGHSH; CDR2 reads LQKENI. Unmatched junction bases numbered 15, after V lost 6 bases and J lost 9 bases. The part of the CDR3 DNA that was read is TGTGCCAGCTCCGGGACATGGCTAGCGGGACAGTTTGAG. Residues: CASSGTWLAGQFE. The CDR3 in its entirety is CASSGTWLAGQFEQFF.

This clone came up a few times. Read sequence stops 3 residues before the CDR3 end, and the germline J gene provides the missing end. J is TRBJ2-4 and V is TRBV30; 9 bases line up with TRBD1. The CDR3 runs to 13 residues. Germline V lookup: CDR1 GTSNPN, CDR2 SVGIG (reference sequence). The CDR3: CAWRTGGIYGQYF. CDR3 DNA, as far as it was read: TGTGCCTGGAGGACAGGGGGAATCTATGGT. The variable domain in full, completed from reference TRBV30 and TRBJ2-4, reads SQTIHQWPATLVQPVGSPLSLECTVEGTSNPNLYWYRQAAGRGLQLLFYSVGIGQISSEVPQNLSASRPQDRQFILSSKKLLLSDSGFYLCAWRTGGIYGQYFGAGTRLSVL.